This is a list of T cell receptor beta chains from one sample in a study of T cells after yellow fever vaccination. TCRdb redid the calling of the 5' RACE reads with MiXCR, one entry per CDR3 protein. In the table there are some 120,000 distinct CDR3 sequences, 8% to 9.5% of which are singletons. This sample comprised CD8+ T cells sorted from PBMCs, obtained 45 days after the yellow fever booster vaccination. The receptors stem from a man aged 25-40 years who received the YFV17D yellow fever vaccine. Both conserved end residues are part of each CDR3. A D gene is named only where the DNA matches it firmly. Size tells how often a clone was seen (once, few, many) or the class of an expanded clone, and some rows leave it out.

J,length,D,size,V,CDR3
TRBJ2-4,14,TRBD1,many,TRBV7-9,CASSSDRGKNIQYF
TRBJ2-1,16,TRBD2,many,TRBV29-1,CSVALTSAQAYNEQFF
TRBJ1-1,15,TRBD1,many,TRBV29-1,CSVEPYRQGSTEAFF
TRBJ2-2,14,TRBD1,many,TRBV12-3/TRBV12-4,CASSLTGVTGELFF
TRBJ1-4,15,.,many,TRBV4-3,CASSQEGDDGEKLFF
TRBJ2-7,15,TRBD2,.,TRBV20-1,CSAQPGLAGDYEQYF
TRBJ2-1,15,TRBD2,many,TRBV10-2,CASTEIAGEIVEQFF
TRBJ2-7,13,TRBD2,many,TRBV29-1,CSGRLSGSREQYF
TRBJ2-7,16,.,many,TRBV6-2/TRBV6-3,CASSRNTVGVRVEQYF
TRBJ2-1,16,TRBD2,many,TRBV4-3,CASSQELADTYNEQFF
TRBJ2-7,14,TRBD1,many,TRBV20-1,CSALGQGAIYEQYF
TRBJ1-5,15,.,many,TRBV10-3,CAISAPGGPGQPQHF
TRBJ1-1,13,.,many,TRBV4-3,CASSHGVNTEAFF
TRBJ2-1,15,TRBD2,many,TRBV20-1,CSAERLAGGYNEQFF
TRBJ2-1,16,TRBD1,many,TRBV5-6,CASSLTGTGFYNEQFF
TRBJ2-1,16,TRBD1,many,TRBV29-1,CSVEDPGTGKYNEQFF
TRBJ1-1,16,.,many,TRBV20-1,CSARVSQGGMNTEAFF
TRBJ2-6,15,.,few,TRBV11-2,CASSLEYSGANVLTF
TRBJ2-1,12,TRBD1,many,TRBV2,CARGQGEYEQFF
TRBJ2-7,16,TRBD1,few,TRBV4-1,CASSPAPRTGAHEQYF
TRBJ2-7,16,TRBD1,many,TRBV6-2/TRBV6-3,CASSYPWTGEYYEQYF
TRBJ2-3,13,.,many,TRBV12-3/TRBV12-4,CASSLGTTDTQYF
TRBJ2-1,15,.,few,TRBV7-6,CASSQDPGGNNEQFF
TRBJ2-5,13,.,.,TRBV5-4,CASATNPEETQYF
TRBJ1-1,12,.,.,TRBV29-1,CSVIKGWNEALF
TRBJ2-7,14,.,many,TRBV18,CASSPNREAYEQYF
TRBJ1-1,17,TRBD1,.,TRBV6-2/TRBV6-3,CASSSIVDRVMNTEAFF
TRBJ2-7,14,.,.,TRBV2,CASTEYGPLNEQYF
TRBJ1-1,15,.,many,TRBV10-2,CASSETPLLGTEAFF
TRBJ2-7,14,.,many,TRBV20-1,CSAKDGSTSYEQYF
TRBJ2-2,16,.,many,TRBV12-3/TRBV12-4,CASSLQTGPDTGELFF
TRBJ2-2,15,.,many,TRBV19,CASSIVTAYTGELFF
TRBJ2-7,19,.,many,TRBV27,CASSSIAPDSYQSLGEQYF
TRBJ2-5,15,TRBD2,.,TRBV12-3/TRBV12-4,CASSFGSGVFQTQYF
TRBJ2-5,17,.,many,TRBV4-3,CASSQEGAGSGQETQYF
TRBJ2-7,14,TRBD2,many,TRBV20-1,CSALGLAGGYEQYF
TRBJ2-3,14,.,many,TRBV20-1,CSARDPGDKDTQYF
TRBJ2-3,14,TRBD1,.,TRBV5-4,CASSSDRITDTQYF
TRBJ2-1,13,TRBD2,.,TRBV29-1,CSVISGAGGEQFF
TRBJ2-5,15,.,.,TRBV7-6,CASSLLTIKQETQYF
TRBJ2-7,14,.,many,TRBV6-5,CASRQGAGAYEQYF
TRBJ2-3,16,TRBD2,many,TRBV13,CASSSRSSGITDTQYF
TRBJ2-5,15,TRBD2,many,TRBV5-1,CASRRILADQETQYF
TRBJ2-5,15,.,.,TRBV11-2,CASSLTRTELATQYF
TRBJ2-2,16,TRBD2,many,TRBV10-2,CASSESTSGNTGELFF
TRBJ2-1,11,.,many,TRBV7-9,CASSFDGEQFF
TRBJ2-1,13,.,many,TRBV7-7,CASSLASDNEQFF
TRBJ2-2,14,.,many,TRBV4-3,CASSKGQFTGELFF
TRBJ2-7,14,.,many,TRBV7-6,CASSLGGDSYEQYF
TRBJ1-2,11,.,many,TRBV9,CASSAFGGYTF
TRBJ2-3,12,.,many,TRBV5-1,CASSLETDTQYF
TRBJ2-2,13,.,many,TRBV5-6,CASSFWGSGELFF
TRBJ2-1,16,.,.,TRBV9,CASRRGASDTYNEQFF
TRBJ1-1,14,.,many,TRBV6-5,CASSSQGEDTEAFF
TRBJ2-7,15,.,many,TRBV6-5,CASSYEGTGFAEQYF